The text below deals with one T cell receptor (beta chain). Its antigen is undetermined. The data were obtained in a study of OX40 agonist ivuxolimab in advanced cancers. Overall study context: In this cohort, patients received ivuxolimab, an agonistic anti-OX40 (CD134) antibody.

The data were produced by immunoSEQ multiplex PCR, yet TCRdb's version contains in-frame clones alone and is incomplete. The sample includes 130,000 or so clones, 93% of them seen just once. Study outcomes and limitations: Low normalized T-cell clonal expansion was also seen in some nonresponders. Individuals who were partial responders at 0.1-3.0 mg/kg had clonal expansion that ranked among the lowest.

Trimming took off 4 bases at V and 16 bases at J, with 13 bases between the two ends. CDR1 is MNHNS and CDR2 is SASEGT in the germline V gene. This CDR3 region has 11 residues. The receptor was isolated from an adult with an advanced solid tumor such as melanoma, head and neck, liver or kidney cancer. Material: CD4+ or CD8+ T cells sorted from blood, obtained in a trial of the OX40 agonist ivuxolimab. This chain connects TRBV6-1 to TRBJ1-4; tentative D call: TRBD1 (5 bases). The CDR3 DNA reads TGTGCCAGCAGTGGTCCACAGGCCCCGTTTTTT. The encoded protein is CASSGPQAPFF.